This T cell receptor (beta chain) was found in a study of blood T cell repertoires in COVID-19. In the study overall: Acute and convalescent COVID-19 samples came from the United States, Italy and Spain.

Regarding this clone: The same CDR3 arises from other DNA sequences in this sample as well.

Original processing methods: Amplified reference gene primers provided the basis for estimating nucleated cell counts. The protocol was immunoSEQ multiplex PCR, while the TCRdb copy is restricted to in-frame clones and leaves out a portion. The V and J calls and clone size were taken over from that table, and D and trimming were inferred from the DNA. In the table there are approximately 200,000 clones, 80% to 85% of which are singletons. In terms of age and location, participants ranged from roughly 18 to 100 years and lived in 24 US areas. Resolution of symptoms, clearance, or two negative PCRs was present in recovered Cohort 3 donors. The receptor was isolated from a middle-aged man who had recovered from COVID-19. Specimen: PBMCs or T cells enriched from blood (not recorded which).

CDR3 in amino acids: CASSPSGGNTEAFF. CDR3 sequence (DNA): TGTGCCAGCTCACCGTCGGGGGGGAACACTGAAGCTTTCTTT. The V gene is TRBV18, the J gene TRBJ1-1; D is perhaps TRBD1 (5 bases). The CDR3 loop spans 14 amino acids. In germline, CDR1 is KGHSH, CDR2 LQKENI. Between the trimmed V and J ends, which lost 3 bases and 1 base, there was a span of 9 bases.